This record concerns one T cell receptor beta chain sequence. The data were taken from a study of shared clonotypes between healthy human individuals. Across the whole study: A donor's plate count was three for CD4 naive and three for CD4 memory; CD8 naive had two and CD8 memory one.

Clones were read by immunoSEQ multiplex PCR, and TCRdb kept only the in-frame ones, dropping some. The repertoire holds some 630,000 clones, 55% to 75% seen once, with roughly 1.8% in the top ten. Everyone who donated was a Caucasian adult who lived in Nashville, Tennessee. Splitting of CD4+ cells produced CD45RA+ naive and CD45RA-negative memory subsets. The CDR3 has 16 amino acids. In germline, CDR1 is SEHNR, CDR2 FQNEAQ (reference sequence). With 5 bases clipped from V and 5 bases from J, the junction kept 8 bases outside the gene matches. The specimen was memory CD4+ T cells sorted from blood. The subset here: CD45RA-negative fraction. This receptor was obtained from a woman under 40 in good health. The rearrangement uses TRBV7-9 and TRBJ2-3; the match to TRBD1 covers 12 bases. CDR3 in DNA: TGTGCCAGCAGCAACAGGGACAGGGGGCCAGGAGATACGCAGTATTTT. Protein sequence: CASSNRDRGPGDTQYF.